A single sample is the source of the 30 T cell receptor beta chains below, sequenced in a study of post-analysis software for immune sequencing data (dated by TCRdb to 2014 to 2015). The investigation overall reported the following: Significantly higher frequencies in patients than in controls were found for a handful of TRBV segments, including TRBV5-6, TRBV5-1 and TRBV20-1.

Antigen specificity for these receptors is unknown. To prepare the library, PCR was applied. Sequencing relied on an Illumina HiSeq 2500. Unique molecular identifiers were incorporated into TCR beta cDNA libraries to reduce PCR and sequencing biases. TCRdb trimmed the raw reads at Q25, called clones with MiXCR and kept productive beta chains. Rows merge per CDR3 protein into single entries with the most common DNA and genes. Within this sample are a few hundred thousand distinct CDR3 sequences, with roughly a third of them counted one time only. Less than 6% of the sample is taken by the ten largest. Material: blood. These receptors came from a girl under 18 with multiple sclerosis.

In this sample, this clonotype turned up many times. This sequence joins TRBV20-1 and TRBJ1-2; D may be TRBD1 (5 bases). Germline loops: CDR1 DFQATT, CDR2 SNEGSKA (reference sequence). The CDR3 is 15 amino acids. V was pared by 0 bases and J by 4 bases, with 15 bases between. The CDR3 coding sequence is TGCAGTGCTAGAGATTGGGGCGGGGCCTCCTATGGCTACACCTTC. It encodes CSARDWGGASYGYTF.

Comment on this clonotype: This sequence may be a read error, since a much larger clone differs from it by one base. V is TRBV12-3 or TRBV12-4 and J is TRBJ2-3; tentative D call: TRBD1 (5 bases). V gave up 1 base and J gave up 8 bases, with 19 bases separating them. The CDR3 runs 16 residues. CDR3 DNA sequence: TGTGCCAGCAGTTTAGAGGCAGGGCCACGGGCAGGTACGCAGTATTTT. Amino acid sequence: CASSLEAGPRAGTQYF.

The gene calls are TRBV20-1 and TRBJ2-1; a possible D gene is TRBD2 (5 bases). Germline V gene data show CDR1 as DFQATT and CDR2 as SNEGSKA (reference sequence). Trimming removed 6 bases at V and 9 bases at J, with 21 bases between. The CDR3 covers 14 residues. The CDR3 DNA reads TGCAGTGCCCCCCCGCCGGGGTTCGTAAGTGAGCAGTTCTTC. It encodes CSAPPPGFVSEQFF.

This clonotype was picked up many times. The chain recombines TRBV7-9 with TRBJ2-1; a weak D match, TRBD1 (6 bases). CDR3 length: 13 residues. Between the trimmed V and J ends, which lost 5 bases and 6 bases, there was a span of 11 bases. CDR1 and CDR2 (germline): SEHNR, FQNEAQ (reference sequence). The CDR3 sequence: CASSLGHLNEQFF. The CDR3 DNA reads TGTGCCAGCAGCCTGGGACACCTCAATGAGCAGTTCTTC.

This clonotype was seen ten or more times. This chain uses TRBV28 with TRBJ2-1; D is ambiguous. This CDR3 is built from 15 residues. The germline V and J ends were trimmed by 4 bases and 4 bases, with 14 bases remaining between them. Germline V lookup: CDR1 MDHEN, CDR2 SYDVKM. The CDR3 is CASSSSLPAYNEQFF. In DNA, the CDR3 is TGTGCCAGCAGTTCCAGTCTCCCCGCGTACAATGAGCAGTTCTTC.

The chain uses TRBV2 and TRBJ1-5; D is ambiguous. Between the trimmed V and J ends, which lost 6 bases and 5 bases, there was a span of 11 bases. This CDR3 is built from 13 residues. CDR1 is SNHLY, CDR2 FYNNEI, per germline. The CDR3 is CASRTSNHQPQHF. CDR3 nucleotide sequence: TGTGCCAGCAGGACCTCGAACCATCAGCCCCAGCATTTT.

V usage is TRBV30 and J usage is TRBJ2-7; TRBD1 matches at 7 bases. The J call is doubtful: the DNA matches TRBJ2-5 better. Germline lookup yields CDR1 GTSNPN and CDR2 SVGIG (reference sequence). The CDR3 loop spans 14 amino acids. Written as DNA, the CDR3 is TGTGCCTGGAGTCGAGGGGGCGGTTTGGAGACCCAGTACTTC. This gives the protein CAWSRGGGLETQYF.

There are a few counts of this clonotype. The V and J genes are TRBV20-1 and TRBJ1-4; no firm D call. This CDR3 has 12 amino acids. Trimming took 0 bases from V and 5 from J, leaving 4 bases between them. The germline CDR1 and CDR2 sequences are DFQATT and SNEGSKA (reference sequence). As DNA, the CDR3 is TGCAGTGCTAGAGAAGAGAATGAAAAACTGTTTTTT. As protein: CSAREENEKLFF.

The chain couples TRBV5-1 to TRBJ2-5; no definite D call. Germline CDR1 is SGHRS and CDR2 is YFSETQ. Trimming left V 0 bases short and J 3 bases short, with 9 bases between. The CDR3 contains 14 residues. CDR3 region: CASSLGSFEETQYF. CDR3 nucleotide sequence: TGCGCCAGCAGCTTGGGCTCGTTCGAAGAGACCCAGTACTTC. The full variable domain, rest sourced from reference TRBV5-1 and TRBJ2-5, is KAGVTQTPRYLIKTRGQQVTLSCSPISGHRSVSWYQQTPGQGLQFLFEYFSETQRNKGNFPGRFSGRQFSNSRSEMNVSTLELGDSALYLCASSLGSFEETQYFGPGTRLLVL.

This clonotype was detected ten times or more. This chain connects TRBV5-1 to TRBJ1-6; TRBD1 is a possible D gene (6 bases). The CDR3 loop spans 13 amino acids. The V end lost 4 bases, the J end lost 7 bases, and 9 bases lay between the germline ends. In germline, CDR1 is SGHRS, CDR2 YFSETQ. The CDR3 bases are TGCGCCAGCAGCCCCGGACAGAATTCACCCCTCCACTTT. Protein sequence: CASSPGQNSPLHF.

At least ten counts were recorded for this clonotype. CDR3: CASSTHPLAGGNQETQYF. The CDR3 coding sequence is TGTGCCAGCAGCACCCATCCCCTAGCGGGGGGCAACCAAGAGACCCAGTACTTC. The chain joins TRBV3-1 to TRBJ2-5, with TRBD2 matching over 11 bases. Germline V gene lookup returns CDR1 LGHDT and CDR2 YNNKEL (reference sequence). The V gene end was trimmed by 5 bases and the J gene end by 0 bases; junction bases not matched to a gene: 11. The CDR3 runs to 18 residues.

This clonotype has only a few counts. The CDR3 DNA follows: TGCGCCAGCGGTCTGGGGGGCGACTATGGCTACACCTTC. It translates to CASGLGGDYGYTF. The chain joins TRBV5-1 to TRBJ1-2, with TRBD1 as a possible D gene (6 bases). Trimming left V 7 bases short and J 3 bases short, with 13 bases between. The CDR3 consists of 13 residues. Germline assignment: CDR1 SGHRS and CDR2 YFSETQ.

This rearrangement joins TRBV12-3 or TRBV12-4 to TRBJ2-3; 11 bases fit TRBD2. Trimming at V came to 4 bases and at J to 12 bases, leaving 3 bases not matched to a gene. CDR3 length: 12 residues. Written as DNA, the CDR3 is TGTGCCAGCAGTTCGACTAGCGGGATCCAGTATTTT. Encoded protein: CASSSTSGIQYF.

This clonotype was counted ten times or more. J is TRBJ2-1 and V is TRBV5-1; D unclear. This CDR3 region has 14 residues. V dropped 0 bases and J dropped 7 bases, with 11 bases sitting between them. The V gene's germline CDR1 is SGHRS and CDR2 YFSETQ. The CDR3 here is CASSLGDPRNEQFF. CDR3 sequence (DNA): TGCGCCAGCAGCTTGGGAGACCCGCGGAATGAGCAGTTCTTC.

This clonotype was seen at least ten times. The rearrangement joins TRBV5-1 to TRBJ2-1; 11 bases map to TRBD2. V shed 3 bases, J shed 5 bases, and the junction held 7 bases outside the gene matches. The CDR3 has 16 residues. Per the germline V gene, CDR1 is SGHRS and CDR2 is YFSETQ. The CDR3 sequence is CASSSGLADTNNEQFF. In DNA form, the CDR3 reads TGCGCCAGCAGCTCGGGACTAGCGGATACGAACAATGAGCAGTTCTTC.

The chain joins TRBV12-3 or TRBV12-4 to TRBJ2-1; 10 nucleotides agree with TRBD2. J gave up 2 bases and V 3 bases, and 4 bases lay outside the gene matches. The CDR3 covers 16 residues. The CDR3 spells CASSFRSGGAYNEQFF. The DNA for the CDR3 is TGTGCCAGCAGTTTCCGCAGCGGGGGGGCCTACAATGAGCAGTTCTTC.

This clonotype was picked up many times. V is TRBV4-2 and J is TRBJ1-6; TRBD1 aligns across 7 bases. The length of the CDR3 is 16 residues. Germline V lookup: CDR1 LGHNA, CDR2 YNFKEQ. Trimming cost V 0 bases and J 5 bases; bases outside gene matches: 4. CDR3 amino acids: CASSQDTGTDNSPLHF. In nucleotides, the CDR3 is TGTGCCAGCAGCCAAGATACCGGGACAGATAATTCACCCCTCCACTTT.

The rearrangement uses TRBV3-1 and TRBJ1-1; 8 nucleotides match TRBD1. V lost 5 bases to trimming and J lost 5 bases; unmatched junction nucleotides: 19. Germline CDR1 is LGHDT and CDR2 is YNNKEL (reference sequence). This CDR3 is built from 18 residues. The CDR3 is CASSASPGGPRRGTEAFF. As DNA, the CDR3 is TGTGCCAGCAGCGCCTCCCCAGGGGGCCCCCGCAGAGGGACTGAAGCTTTCTTT. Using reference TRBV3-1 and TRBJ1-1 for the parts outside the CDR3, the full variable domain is DTAVSQTPKYLVTQMGNDKSIKCEQNLGHDTMYWYKQDSKKFLKIMFSYNNKELIINETVPNRFSPKSPDKAHLNLHINSLELGDSAVYFCASSASPGGPRRGTEAFFGQGTRLTVV.

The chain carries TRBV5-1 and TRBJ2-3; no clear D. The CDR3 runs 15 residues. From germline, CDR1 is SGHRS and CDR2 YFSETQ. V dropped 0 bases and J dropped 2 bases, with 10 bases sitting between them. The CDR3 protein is CASSLADPVTDTQYF. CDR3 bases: TGCGCCAGCAGCTTGGCGGACCCGGTCACAGATACGCAGTATTTT.

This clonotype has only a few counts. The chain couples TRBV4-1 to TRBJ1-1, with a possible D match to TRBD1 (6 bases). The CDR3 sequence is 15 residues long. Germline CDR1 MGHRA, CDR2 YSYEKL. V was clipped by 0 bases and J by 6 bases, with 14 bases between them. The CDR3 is CASSQDNRVDAEAFF. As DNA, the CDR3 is TGCGCCAGCAGCCAAGATAACAGGGTAGACGCTGAAGCTTTCTTT.

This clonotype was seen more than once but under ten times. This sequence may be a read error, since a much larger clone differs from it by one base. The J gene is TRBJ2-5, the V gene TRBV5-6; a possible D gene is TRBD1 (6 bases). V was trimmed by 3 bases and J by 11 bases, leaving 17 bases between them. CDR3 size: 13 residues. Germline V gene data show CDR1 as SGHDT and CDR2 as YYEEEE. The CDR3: CASSYGRGNEQYF. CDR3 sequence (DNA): TGTGCCAGCAGCTACGGCAGGGGCAATGAGCAGTACTTC.

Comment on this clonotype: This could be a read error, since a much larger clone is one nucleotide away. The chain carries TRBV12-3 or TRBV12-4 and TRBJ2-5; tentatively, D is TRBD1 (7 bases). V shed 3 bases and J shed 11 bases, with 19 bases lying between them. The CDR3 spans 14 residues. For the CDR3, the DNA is TGTGCCAGCAGTTTTGGAGGGGGCAACAATGAGCAGTACTTC. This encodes CASSFGGGNNEQYF.

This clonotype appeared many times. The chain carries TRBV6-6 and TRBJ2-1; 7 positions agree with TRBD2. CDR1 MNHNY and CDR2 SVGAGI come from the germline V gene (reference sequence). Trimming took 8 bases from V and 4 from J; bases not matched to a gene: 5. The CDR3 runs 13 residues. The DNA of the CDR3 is TGTGCCAGCGCCGGGACTAAATACAATGAGCAGTTCTTC. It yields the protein CASAGTKYNEQFF.

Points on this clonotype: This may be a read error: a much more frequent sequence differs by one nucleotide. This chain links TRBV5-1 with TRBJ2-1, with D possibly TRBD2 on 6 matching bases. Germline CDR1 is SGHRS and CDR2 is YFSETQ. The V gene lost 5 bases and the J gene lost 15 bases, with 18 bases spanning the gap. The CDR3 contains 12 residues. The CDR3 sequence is CASRSGGDRLFF. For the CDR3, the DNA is TGCGCCAGCAGGTCCGGGGGTGACCGCCTGTTCTTC. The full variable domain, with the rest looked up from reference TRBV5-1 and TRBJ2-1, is KAGVTQTPRYLIKTRGQQVTLSCSPISGHRSVSWYQQTPGQGLQFLFEYFSETQRNKGNFPGRFSGRQFSNSRSEMNVSTLELGDSALYLCASRSGGDRLFFGPGTRLTVL.

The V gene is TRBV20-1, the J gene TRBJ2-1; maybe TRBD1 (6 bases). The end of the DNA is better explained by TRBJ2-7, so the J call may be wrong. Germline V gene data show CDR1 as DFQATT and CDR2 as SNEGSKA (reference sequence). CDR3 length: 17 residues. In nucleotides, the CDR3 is TGCAGTGCTAGAGATGGGGGCGGGTCTAGCTCCTACAATGAGCAGTACTTC. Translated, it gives CSARDGGGSSSYNEQYF.

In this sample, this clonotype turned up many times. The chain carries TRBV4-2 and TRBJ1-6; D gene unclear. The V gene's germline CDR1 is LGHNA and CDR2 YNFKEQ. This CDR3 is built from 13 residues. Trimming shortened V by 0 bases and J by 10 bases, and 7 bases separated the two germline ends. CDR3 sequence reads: CASSQDNSSPLHF. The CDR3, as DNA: TGTGCCAGCAGCCAAGATAACAGCTCACCCCTCCACTTT.

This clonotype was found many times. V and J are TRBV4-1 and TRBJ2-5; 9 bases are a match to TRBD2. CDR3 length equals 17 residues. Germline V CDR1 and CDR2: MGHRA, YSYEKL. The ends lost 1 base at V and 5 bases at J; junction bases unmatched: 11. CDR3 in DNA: TGCGCCAGCAGCCAAGGGGGATTAGCGGGAGTAGGGGAGACCCAGTACTTC. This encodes CASSQGGLAGVGETQYF.

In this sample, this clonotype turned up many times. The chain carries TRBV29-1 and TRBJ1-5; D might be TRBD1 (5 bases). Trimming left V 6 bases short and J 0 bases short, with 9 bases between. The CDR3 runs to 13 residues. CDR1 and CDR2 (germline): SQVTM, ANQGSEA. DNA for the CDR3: TGCAGCGTCTCAGGGTTTAGCAATCAGCCCCAGCATTTT. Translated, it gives CSVSGFSNQPQHF.

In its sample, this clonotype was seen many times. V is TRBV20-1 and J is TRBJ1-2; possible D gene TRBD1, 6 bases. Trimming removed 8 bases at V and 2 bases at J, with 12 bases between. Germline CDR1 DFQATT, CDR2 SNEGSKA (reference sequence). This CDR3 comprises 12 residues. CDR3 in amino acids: CSHRVTNYGYTF. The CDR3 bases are TGCAGTCACAGGGTTACAAACTATGGCTACACCTTC.

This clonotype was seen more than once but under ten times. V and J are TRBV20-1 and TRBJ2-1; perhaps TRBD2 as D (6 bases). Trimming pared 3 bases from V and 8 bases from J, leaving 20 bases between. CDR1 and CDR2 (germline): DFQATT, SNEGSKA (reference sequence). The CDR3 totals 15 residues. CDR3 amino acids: CSASENGAPGDEQFF. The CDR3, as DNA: TGCAGTGCTAGCGAAAACGGAGCCCCGGGGGATGAGCAGTTCTTC.